This entry lists 5 T cell receptor beta chains sequenced from one sample in a study of T cells in Graves' hyperthyroidism and ophthalmopathy. RNA transcripts yielded amplified TCR beta CDR3 regions. RT-PCR in the first round (using the HTBI primer set) targeted the TCR CDR3. TCRdb re-analysed the multiplex PCR reads in MiXCR, keeping a single row per CDR3 protein. The profile shows around 300,000 distinct CDR3 sequences, roughly 13% of them singletons. The specimen was blood. All receptors derive from a woman between 40 and 50 years old with Graves' hyperthyroidism.

This clonotype has a count of ten or more. V is TRBV5-6 and J is TRBJ2-5; D might be TRBD2 (6 bases). CDR1 is SGHDT and CDR2 is YYEEEE in the germline V gene. V shed 0 bases and J shed 5 bases, with 14 bases lying between them. The CDR3 has 15 residues. CDR3 loop: CASSLGGGGGETQYF. In DNA, the CDR3 is TGTGCCAGCAGCTTGGGAGGCGGAGGAGGGGAGACCCAGTACTTC.

This clonotype was seen many times. V gene TRBV11-3 combines with J gene TRBJ2-1, with 9 bases fitting TRBD2. With 2 bases clipped from V and 6 bases from J, the junction kept 8 bases outside the gene matches. The CDR3 extends over 16 amino acids. Germline V gene data show CDR1 as SGHNT and CDR2 as YENEEA. CDR3 in DNA: TGTGCCAGCAGCTTACTCGGCGGGAGGGCTCGCAATGAGCAGTTCTTC. It is translated as CASSLLGGRARNEQFF.

This clonotype has ten or more counts. The genes are TRBV7-2 and TRBJ2-5; TRBD1 or TRBD2 may be the D gene (5 bases each). The CDR3 consists of 14 residues. Trimming took off 5 bases at V and 1 base at J, with 11 bases between the two ends. Looked up from germline, CDR1 is SGHTA and CDR2 is FQGNSA. DNA of the CDR3: TGTGCCAGCAGCCCGTTCGGGACCCAAGAGACCCAGTACTTC. Protein product: CASSPFGTQETQYF.

There are many counts of this clonotype. The rearrangement joins TRBV6-1 to TRBJ1-5; TRBD1 might be the D (6 bases). CDR1 and CDR2 (germline): MNHNS, SASEGT. The CDR3 consists of 13 residues. V lost 6 bases to trimming and J lost 3 bases, with 9 bases between them. CDR3 protein: CASSEGVNQPQHF. The CDR3 nucleotides read TGTGCCAGCAGCGAGGGGGTCAATCAGCCCCAGCATTTT.

This sequence joins TRBV7-9 and TRBJ2-1; 9 bases are a match to TRBD2. The CDR3 consists of 15 residues. Germline CDR1 and CDR2: SEHNR and FQNEAQ (reference sequence). Trimming took 2 bases from V and 8 from J; bases not matched to a gene: 7. The CDR3 DNA sequence: TGTGCCAGCAGCTTACCCCGGGGACTAGCCGATGAGCAGTTCTTC. Protein: CASSLPRGLADEQFF.